This TCR beta chain was recorded in a study of T cells in Graves' hyperthyroidism and ophthalmopathy. About the research overall: Specimen type is peripheral blood, collected at initial diagnosis prior to any treatment.

This clonotype was found many times. The target antigen is unknown. Study findings and constraints: Blood held most thyroid clonotypes expanded above 0.001 frequency.

It was considered stable Graves' hyperthyroidism when ophthalmopathy did not progress within 18 months. Orbital computed tomography, thyroid ultrasound, serum thyroxine and TRAb, and clinical symptoms together informed the diagnoses. Regions amplified from RNA transcripts were the TCR beta CDR3 regions. The study used the HTBI primer set for a first-round RT-PCR of the TCR CDR3. TCRdb recomputed calls from the multiplex PCR reads with MiXCR, one row per CDR3 protein. The sample has some 620,000 distinct CDR3 sequences, roughly 15% seen once. Germline V CDR1 and CDR2: SNHLY, FYNNEI. V was shortened by 7 bases and J by 2 bases, with 11 bases between the two germline ends. The CDR3 length is 13 residues.

This rearrangement joins TRBV2 to TRBJ2-5; perhaps TRBD2 as D (5 bases). The sample was blood. This receptor was taken from a woman aged 25 to 39 with Graves' hyperthyroidism. CDR3 coding DNA: TGTGCCAGCAACGGGAAAGAGCAAGAGACCCAGTACTTC. Translated: CASNGKEQETQYF.